This TCR beta chain was identified during a study of monozygotic twins with cystic fibrosis. Study information: With about 15 PCR cycles, barcoded libraries came from roughly 3 micrograms of fragmented DNA.

Study results and limitations: Monozygotic CF twins shared more identical nucleotide clonotypes than unrelated patients. Co-twins had the most similar V usage for 13 of 16 pairs, J for 8. The repertoire was suggested to be naive-dominated, clonality median approximately 0.0093.

Unmatched junction bases numbered 18, after V lost 4 bases and J lost 6 bases. The length of the CDR3 is 19 residues. Germline V CDR1 and CDR2: SGHRS, YFSETQ. With regard to this clone: Its antigen is currently unknown.

Repertoires were generated with immunoSEQ multiplex PCR, while TCRdb's copy carries only in-frame clones and drops some. The table includes some 32,000 clones, under 95% detected once. This TCR derives from a girl aged 2-10 years with cystic fibrosis. The chain has TRBV5-1 and TRBJ2-2; TRBD1 matches 10 bases. Sequenced material: blood. DNA for the CDR3: TGCGCCAGCAGCAAACTCAGCACCGGGACAGGGGAATTTGCCGGGGAGCTGTTTTTT. This codes for CASSKLSTGTGEFAGELFF.